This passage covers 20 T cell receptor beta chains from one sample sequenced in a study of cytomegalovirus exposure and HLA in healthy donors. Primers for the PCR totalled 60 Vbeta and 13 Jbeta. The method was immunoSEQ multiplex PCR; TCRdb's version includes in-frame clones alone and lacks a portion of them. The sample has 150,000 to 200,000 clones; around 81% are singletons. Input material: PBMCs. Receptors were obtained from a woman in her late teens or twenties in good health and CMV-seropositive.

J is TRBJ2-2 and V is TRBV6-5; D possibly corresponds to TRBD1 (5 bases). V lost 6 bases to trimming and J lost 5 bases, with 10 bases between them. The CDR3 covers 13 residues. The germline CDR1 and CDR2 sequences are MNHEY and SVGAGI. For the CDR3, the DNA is TGTGCCAGCAGCAGTAGACAGACCGGGGAGCTGTTTTTT. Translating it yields CASSSRQTGELFF.

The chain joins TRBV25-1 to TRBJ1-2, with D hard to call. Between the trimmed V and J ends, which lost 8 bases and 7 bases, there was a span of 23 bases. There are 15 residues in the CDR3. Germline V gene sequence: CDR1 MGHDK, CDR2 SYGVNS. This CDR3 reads CASVPGSQEMGGYTF. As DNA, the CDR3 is TGTGCCAGCGTCCCGGGGAGCCAGGAGATGGGTGGCTACACCTTC.

The CDR3 nucleotides read TGTGCCAGCAGCCTCCATAGCGGGGGGGCAGGAGAGACCCAGTACTTC. It specifies CASSLHSGGAGETQYF. The chain uses TRBV4-2 and TRBJ2-5, with 11 bases that match TRBD2. This CDR3 is built from 16 residues. The V and J ends lost 4 bases and 4 bases, in that order; junction bases with no gene match: 8. Germline V gene data show CDR1 as LGHNA and CDR2 as YNFKEQ.

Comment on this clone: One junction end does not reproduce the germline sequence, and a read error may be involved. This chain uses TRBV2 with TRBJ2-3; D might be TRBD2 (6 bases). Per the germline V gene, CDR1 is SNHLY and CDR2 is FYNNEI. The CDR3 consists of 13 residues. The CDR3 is CASSHIAAEEANF. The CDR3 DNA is TGTGCCAGCAGCCATATAGCGGCGGAGGAGGCGAATTTT.

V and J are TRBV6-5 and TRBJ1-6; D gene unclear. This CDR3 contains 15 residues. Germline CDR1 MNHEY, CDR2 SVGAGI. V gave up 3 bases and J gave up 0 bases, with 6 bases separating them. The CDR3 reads CASSYSSSYNSPLHF. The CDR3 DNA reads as TGTGCCAGCAGTTATAGTAGCTCCTATAATTCACCCCTCCACTTT.

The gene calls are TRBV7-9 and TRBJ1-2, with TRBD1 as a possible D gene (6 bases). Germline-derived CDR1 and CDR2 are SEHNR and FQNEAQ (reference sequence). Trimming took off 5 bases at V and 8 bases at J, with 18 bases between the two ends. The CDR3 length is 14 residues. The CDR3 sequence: CASSSNRVRGGYTF. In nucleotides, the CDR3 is TGTGCCAGCAGCAGCAACAGGGTTCGGGGCGGCTACACCTTC.

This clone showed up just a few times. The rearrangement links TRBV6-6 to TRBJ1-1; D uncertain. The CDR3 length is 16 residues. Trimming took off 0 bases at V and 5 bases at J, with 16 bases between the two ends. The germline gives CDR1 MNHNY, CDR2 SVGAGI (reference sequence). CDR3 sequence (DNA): TGTGCCAGCAGTTACTCGGGAGAAACCTTTGGGACTGAAGCTTTCTTT. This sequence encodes CASSYSGETFGTEAFF.

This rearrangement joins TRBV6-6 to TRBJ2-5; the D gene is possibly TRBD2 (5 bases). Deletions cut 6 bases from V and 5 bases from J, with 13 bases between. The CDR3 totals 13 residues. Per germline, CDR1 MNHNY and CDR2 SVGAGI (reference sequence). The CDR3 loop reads CASRDSSVETQYF. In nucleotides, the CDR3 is TGTGCCAGCAGGGACTCCTCAGTGGAGACCCAGTACTTC.

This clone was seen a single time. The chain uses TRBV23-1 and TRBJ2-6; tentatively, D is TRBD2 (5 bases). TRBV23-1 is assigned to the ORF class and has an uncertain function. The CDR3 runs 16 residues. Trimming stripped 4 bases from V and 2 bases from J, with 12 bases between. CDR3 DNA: TGCGCCAGCAGTCCCGAACCCGGGACTGGGGCCAACGTCCTGACTTTC. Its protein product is CASSPEPGTGANVLTF.

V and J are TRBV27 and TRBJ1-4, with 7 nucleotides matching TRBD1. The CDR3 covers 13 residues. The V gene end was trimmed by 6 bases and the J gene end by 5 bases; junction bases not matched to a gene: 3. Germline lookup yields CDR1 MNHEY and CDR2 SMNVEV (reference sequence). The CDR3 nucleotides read TGTGCCAGCAGCGACAGGGAGAATGAAAAACTGTTTTTT. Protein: CASSDRENEKLFF.

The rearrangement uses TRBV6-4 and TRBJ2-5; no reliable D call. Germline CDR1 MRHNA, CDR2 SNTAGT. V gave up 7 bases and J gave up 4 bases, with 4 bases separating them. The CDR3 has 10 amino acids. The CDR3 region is CASTRETQYF. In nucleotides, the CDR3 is TGTGCCAGCACGAGAGAGACCCAGTACTTC.

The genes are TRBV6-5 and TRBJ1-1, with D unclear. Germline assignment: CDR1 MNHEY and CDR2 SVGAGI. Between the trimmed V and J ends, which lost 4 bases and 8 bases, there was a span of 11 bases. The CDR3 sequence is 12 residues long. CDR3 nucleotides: TGTGCCAGCAGTTTGCGGGGAGGGGAAGCTTTCTTT. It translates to CASSLRGGEAFF.

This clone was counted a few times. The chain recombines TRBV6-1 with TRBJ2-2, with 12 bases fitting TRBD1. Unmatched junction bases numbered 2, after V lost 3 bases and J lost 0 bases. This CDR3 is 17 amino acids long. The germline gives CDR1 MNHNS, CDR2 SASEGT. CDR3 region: CASSEGQGAANTGELFF. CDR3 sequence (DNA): TGTGCCAGCAGTGAGGGACAGGGGGCCGCGAACACCGGGGAGCTGTTTTTT.

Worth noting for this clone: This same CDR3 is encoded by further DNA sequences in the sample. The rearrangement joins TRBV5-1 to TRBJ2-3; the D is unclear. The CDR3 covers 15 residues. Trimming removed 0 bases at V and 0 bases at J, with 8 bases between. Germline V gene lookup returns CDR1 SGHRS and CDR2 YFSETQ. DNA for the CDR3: TGCGCCAGCAGCTTGGATTCTTCTAGCACAGATACGCAGTATTTT. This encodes CASSLDSSSTDTQYF.

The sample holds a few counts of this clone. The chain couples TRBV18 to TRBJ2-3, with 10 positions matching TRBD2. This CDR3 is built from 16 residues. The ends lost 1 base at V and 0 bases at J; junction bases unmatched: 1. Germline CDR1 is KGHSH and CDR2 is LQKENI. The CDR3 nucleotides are TGTGCCAGCTCACCACTACTAGCGGGGAGCACAGATACGCAGTATTTT. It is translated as CASSPLLAGSTDTQYF.

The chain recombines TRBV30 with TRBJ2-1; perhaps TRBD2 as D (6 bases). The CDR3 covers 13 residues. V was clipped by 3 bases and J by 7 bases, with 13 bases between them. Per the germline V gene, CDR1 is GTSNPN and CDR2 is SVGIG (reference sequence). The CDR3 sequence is CAWSLGGVNEQFF. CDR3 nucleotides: TGTGCCTGGAGCCTAGGAGGGGTGAATGAGCAGTTCTTC.

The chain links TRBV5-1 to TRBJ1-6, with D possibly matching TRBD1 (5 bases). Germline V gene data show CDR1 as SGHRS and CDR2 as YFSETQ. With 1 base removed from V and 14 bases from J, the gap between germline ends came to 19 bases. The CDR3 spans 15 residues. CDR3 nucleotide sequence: TGCGCCAGCAGCTTGTCGCCAGGGTCGCCGGGGGCCCTCCACTTT. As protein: CASSLSPGSPGALHF.

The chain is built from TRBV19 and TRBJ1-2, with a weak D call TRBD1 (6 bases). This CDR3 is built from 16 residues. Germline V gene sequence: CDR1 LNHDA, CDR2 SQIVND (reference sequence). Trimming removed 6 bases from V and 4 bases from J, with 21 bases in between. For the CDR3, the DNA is TGTGCCAGTAGCATCCACCCCAGGGGTATACCCTATGGCTACACCTTC. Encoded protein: CASSIHPRGIPYGYTF.

The CDR3 region is CASSTRQGYTEAFF. In DNA, the CDR3 is TGTGCCAGCAGTACCCGACAGGGATACACTGAAGCTTTCTTT. The chain has TRBV27 and TRBJ1-1, with 7 bases that match TRBD1. Germline assignment: CDR1 MNHEY and CDR2 SMNVEV (reference sequence). This CDR3 has 14 residues. V dropped 5 bases and J dropped 3; count of bases not matched to a gene: 6.

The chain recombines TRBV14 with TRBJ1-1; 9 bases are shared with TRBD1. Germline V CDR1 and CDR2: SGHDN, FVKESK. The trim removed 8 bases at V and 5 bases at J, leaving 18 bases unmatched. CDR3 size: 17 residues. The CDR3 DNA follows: TGTGCCAGCGCCTCATGGGACAGGGTTATTGAGACGACTGAAGCTTTCTTT. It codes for CASASWDRVIETTEAFF.